Listed below are T cell receptor beta chains from one sample, sequenced in a study of T cell changes during pregnancy in multiple sclerosis. Clones were read by immunoSEQ multiplex PCR, and TCRdb kept only the in-frame ones, dropping some. The sample holds some 17,000 clones, 84% seen once. The sequencing used CD8+ T cells from peripheral blood mononuclear cells, collected in the third trimester of pregnancy. The receptors shown here come from a female donor in good health, enrolled as a control in a pregnancy study. The CDR3 runs from the conserved cysteine through the conserved F or W. Fields, in order: V gene, clone size, D gene, J gene, CDR3 DNA, CDR3 protein. D genes are given only for firm matches. The size of a clone is reported for some rows only, either as once, few or many, or as a class for expanded clones.

v_call: TRBV5-6
clone_size: -
d_call: TRBD1
j_call: TRBJ2-5
cdr3_nt: TGTGCCAGCAGCGGTTTGACAGGGTCTCAAGGCGAGACCCAGTACTTC
cdr3_aa: CASSGLTGSQGETQYF

v_call: TRBV6-5
clone_size: -
d_call: -
j_call: TRBJ1-5
cdr3_nt: TGTGCCAGCAGTAGGGGCCTCAATCAGCCCCAGCATTTT
cdr3_aa: CASSRGLNQPQHF

v_call: TRBV13
clone_size: -
d_call: -
j_call: TRBJ1-4
cdr3_nt: TGTGCCAGCAGCTTAAGGAGGTCGACTAATGAAAAACTGTTTTTT
cdr3_aa: CASSLRRSTNEKLFF

v_call: TRBV29-1
clone_size: -
d_call: -
j_call: TRBJ2-5
cdr3_nt: TGCAGCGGGTGGTTTGGGGCAGGTAGGCAAGAGACCCAGTACTTC
cdr3_aa: CSGWFGAGRQETQYF

v_call: TRBV4-3
clone_size: -
d_call: -
j_call: TRBJ2-5
cdr3_nt: TGCGCCAGCAGCCAAGATAGGGTGGGCGGAGGGATAAGAGAGACCCAGTACTTC
cdr3_aa: CASSQDRVGGGIRETQYF

v_call: TRBV5-8
clone_size: -
d_call: TRBD1
j_call: TRBJ2-1
cdr3_nt: TGTGCCAGCAGCTTCCAGGGGGCTGGTAATGAGCAGTTCTTC
cdr3_aa: CASSFQGAGNEQFF

v_call: TRBV6-6
clone_size: -
d_call: -
j_call: TRBJ2-5
cdr3_nt: TGTGCCAGCAGCCCCGACACGCAAGAGACCCAGTACTTC
cdr3_aa: CASSPDTQETQYF

v_call: TRBV27
clone_size: -
d_call: TRBD2
j_call: TRBJ2-7
cdr3_nt: TGTGCCAGCCGCGGTGGGGCTAGCGGGAGCCCCTACGAGCAGTACTTC
cdr3_aa: CASRGGASGSPYEQYF

v_call: TRBV13
clone_size: -
d_call: -
j_call: TRBJ1-3
cdr3_nt: TGTGCCAGCAGTCAGGGTAGAAACACCATATATTTT
cdr3_aa: CASSQGRNTIYF

v_call: TRBV27
clone_size: -
d_call: TRBD2
j_call: TRBJ2-1
cdr3_nt: TGTGCCAGCAGCCCCGCGGCTAGCGGGCAACCCTACAATGAGCAGTTCTTC
cdr3_aa: CASSPAASGQPYNEQFF

v_call: TRBV27
clone_size: -
d_call: -
j_call: TRBJ1-1
cdr3_nt: TGTGCCAGCAGAGGGGGGAACACTGAAGCTTTCTTT
cdr3_aa: CASRGGNTEAFF

v_call: TRBV7-2
clone_size: -
d_call: TRBD2
j_call: TRBJ2-7
cdr3_nt: TGTGCCAGCAGGCCCCTAGCGGCTTCCCCCTACGAGCAGTACTTC
cdr3_aa: CASRPLAASPYEQYF

v_call: TRBV9
clone_size: -
d_call: TRBD2
j_call: TRBJ2-3
cdr3_nt: TGTGCCAGCAGCTCGAGCGGGGGGGGACCAGATACGCAGTATTTT
cdr3_aa: CASSSSGGGPDTQYF

v_call: TRBV11-2
clone_size: -
d_call: TRBD1
j_call: TRBJ1-2
cdr3_nt: TGTGCCAGCAGCCTTACGGACAGGGGGCCGGACTATGGCTACACCTTC
cdr3_aa: CASSLTDRGPDYGYTF

v_call: TRBV7-9
clone_size: few
d_call: -
j_call: TRBJ1-1
cdr3_nt: TGTGCCAGCAGCTCTTCGGGGGCTGAAGCTTTCTTT
cdr3_aa: CASSSSGAEAFF

v_call: TRBV27
clone_size: -
d_call: TRBD1
j_call: TRBJ2-7
cdr3_nt: TGTGCCAGCAGTTTGGTGGGACAGGGTGACGAGCAGTACTTC
cdr3_aa: CASSLVGQGDEQYF

v_call: TRBV29-1
clone_size: -
d_call: -
j_call: TRBJ1-2
cdr3_nt: TGCAGCGTTCCTACCCTCTATGGCTACACCTTC
cdr3_aa: CSVPTLYGYTF